The next 14 T cell receptor beta chains were all read from a single sample in a study of T-cell memory formation after mild COVID-19. TCRdb called the 5' RACE reads again in MiXCR, with one record for every CDR3 protein. Seen here are hundreds of thousands of distinct CDR3 sequences, roughly 18% observed once, and the top ten hold about 11%. Sequencing was performed on PBMCs or a T cell subset sorted from them (not recorded which). Source of these receptors: an adult woman who had mild COVID-19 (a few samples of this study predate the infection). Cell type and time point are not known.

V gene TRBV29-1 combines with J gene TRBJ2-2; 15 nucleotides align to TRBD2. Trimming removed 5 bases from V and 5 bases from J; junction bases left unmatched: 6. Germline assignment: CDR1 SQVTM and CDR2 ANQGSEA. This CDR3 region has 16 residues. This chain's CDR3 is CSVSGLAGGPTGELFF. The CDR3 nucleotides read TGCAGCGTTTCTGGACTAGCGGGAGGGCCGACCGGGGAGCTGTTTTTT.

The chain couples TRBV12-3 or TRBV12-4 to TRBJ2-3, with 7 bases aligning to TRBD2. The CDR3 has 15 amino acids. The junction had 8 bases not matched to a gene; V was cut back by 7 bases and J by 1 base. The CDR3 reads CASIWGRGGTDTQYF. CDR3 bases: TGTGCCAGCATTTGGGGTCGGGGGGGCACAGATACGCAGTATTTT.

This clonotype was observed a few times. The J gene is TRBJ2-3, the V gene TRBV30; D not certain. CDR1 is GTSNPN and CDR2 is SVGIG in the germline V gene (reference sequence). CDR3 length: 14 residues. Trimming stripped 3 bases from V and 1 base from J, with 11 bases between. In nucleotides, the CDR3 is TGTGCCTGGAGACGAACGGTTGGCACAGATACGCAGTATTTT. Protein product: CAWRRTVGTDTQYF.

This clonotype has just a few counts. The chain has TRBV5-1 and TRBJ2-1, with 9 bases lining up with TRBD1. With 3 bases clipped from V and 5 bases from J, the junction kept 6 bases outside the gene matches. The CDR3 sequence is 15 residues long. Per the germline V gene, CDR1 is SGHRS and CDR2 is YFSETQ. The CDR3 bases are TGCGCCAGCAGCTGGGGGGACAGGGATAACAATGAGCAGTTCTTC. Translating it yields CASSWGDRDNNEQFF.

The J gene is TRBJ1-5, the V gene TRBV20-1; 10 positions match TRBD1. CDR1 and CDR2 (germline): DFQATT, SNEGSKA (reference sequence). This CDR3 is 14 amino acids long. The V segment lost 7 bases and the J segment 6 bases; nucleotides outside the gene matches: 9. Here the CDR3 reads CSVRGGQGGQPQHF. CDR3 bases: TGCAGTGTTAGGGGCGGACAGGGGGGTCAGCCCCAGCATTTT.

The chain links TRBV7-2 to TRBJ2-5; 8 bases line up with TRBD1. Germline CDR1 reads SGHTA; CDR2 reads FQGNSA. The CDR3 runs 14 residues. Losses at the gene ends were 6 bases for V and 4 bases for J; bases not matched to a gene: 7. The CDR3 DNA reads TGTGCCAGCAGGAATTACGGACAGGGAGAGACCCAGTACTTC. As protein: CASRNYGQGETQYF.

The chain's CDR3 is CASSFFLAGGRDTQYF. The CDR3 nucleotides are TGTGCCAGCAGTTTTTTCCTAGCGGGGGGGCGAGATACGCAGTATTTT. The chain employs TRBV12-3 or TRBV12-4 and TRBJ2-3, with 12 positions matching TRBD2. The CDR3 runs 16 residues. Trimming took 3 bases from V and 5 from J; bases not matched to a gene: 6.

V gene TRBV4-1 combines with J gene TRBJ1-5, with 9 nucleotides matching TRBD1. The CDR3 extends over 14 amino acids. J lost 5 bases, V lost 4 bases, and 3 bases had no gene match. Germline-derived CDR1 and CDR2 are MGHRA and YSYEKL. CDR3 nucleotide sequence: TGCGCCAGCAGCCGGACAGGGGCCCATCAGCCCCAGCATTTT. It is translated as CASSRTGAHQPQHF.

This clonotype turned up a few times. The chain links TRBV5-5 to TRBJ2-5, with 11 nucleotides matching TRBD2. The CDR3 sequence is 15 residues long. Germline V gives CDR1 SGHKS, CDR2 YYEKEE (reference sequence). The V and J ends lost 4 bases and 7 bases, in that order; junction bases with no gene match: 9. The CDR3 DNA reads as TGTGCCAGCAGCCTAGCGGGAGGCGGGCAGGGGACCCAGTACTTC. Amino acid sequence: CASSLAGGGQGTQYF.

This sequence joins TRBV5-1 and TRBJ2-1; TRBD1 matches 7 bases. V lost 4 bases to trimming and J lost 6 bases; unmatched junction nucleotides: 7. This CDR3 is built from 14 residues. Germline V gene lookup returns CDR1 SGHRS and CDR2 YFSETQ. The CDR3 coding sequence is TGCGCCAGCAGCGCAGGAAACAGGGGCAATGAGCAGTTCTTC. Its protein product is CASSAGNRGNEQFF.

In this sample, this clonotype turned up a few times. The chain is built from TRBV11-3 and TRBJ1-3, with unresolved D. The length of the CDR3 is 15 residues. V gave up 1 base and J gave up 2 bases, with 9 bases separating them. In germline, CDR1 is SGHNT, CDR2 YENEEA. The CDR3 sequence: CASSLGPEAGNTIYF. In DNA, the CDR3 is TGTGCCAGCAGCTTAGGACCAGAGGCTGGAAACACCATATATTTT.

This clonotype came up a few times. Sequence at one end of the junction differs from germline and may be a read error. The chain joins TRBV4-2 to TRBJ2-1; the D is unclear. This CDR3 has 12 residues. CDR1 and CDR2 from the germline V gene are LGHNA and YNFKEQ. The CDR3 DNA reads as TGTGCCAGCAGCCAAGATAGGTTGAGGAGACTCTTC. This gives the protein CASSQDRLRRLF.

As DNA, the CDR3 is TGTGCCAGCTCCGGGGTTGGCCACGAGCAGTACTTC. The encoded protein is CASSGVGHEQYF. The chain recombines TRBV13 with TRBJ2-7, with a possible D match to TRBD2 (5 bases). The V gene's germline CDR1 is PRHDT and CDR2 FYEKMQ (reference sequence). The CDR3 has 12 residues. V lost 8 bases to trimming and J lost 5 bases, with 13 bases between them.

The chain uses TRBV6-5 and TRBJ1-6; 7 bases align to TRBD1. In germline, CDR1 is MNHEY, CDR2 SVGAGI. Unmatched junction bases numbered 4, after V lost 7 bases and J lost 7 bases. This CDR3 has 13 residues. The CDR3 region has the DNA TGTGCCAGCACCTTACAGGGGAATTCACCCCTCCACTTT. Protein: CASTLQGNSPLHF.